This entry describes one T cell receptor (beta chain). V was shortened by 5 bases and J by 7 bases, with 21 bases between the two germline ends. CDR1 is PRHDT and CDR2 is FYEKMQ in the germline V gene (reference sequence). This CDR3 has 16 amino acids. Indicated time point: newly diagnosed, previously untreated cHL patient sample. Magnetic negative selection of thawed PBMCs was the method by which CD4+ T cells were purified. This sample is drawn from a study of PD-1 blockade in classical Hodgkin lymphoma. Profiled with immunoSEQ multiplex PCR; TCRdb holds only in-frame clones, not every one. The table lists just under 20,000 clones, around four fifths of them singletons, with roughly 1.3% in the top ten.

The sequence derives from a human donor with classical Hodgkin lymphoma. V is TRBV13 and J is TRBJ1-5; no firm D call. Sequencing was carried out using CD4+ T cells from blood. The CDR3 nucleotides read TGTGCCAGCAGCCCTACGACAAGCCCGGGCGGGCAGCCCCAGCATTTT. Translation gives CASSPTTSPGGQPQHF.